Listed here are 21 T cell receptor beta chains from one sample, sequenced in a study of T cells in narcolepsy. TCRdb keeps only in-frame clones here, not all; method: immunoSEQ multiplex PCR. The sample carries some 34,000 clones, 75% to 90% recorded once. Material: CD45RA- memory CD4+ T cells from PBMCs. The source is a human donor with narcolepsy.

The chain has TRBV5-1 and TRBJ2-1; D is perhaps TRBD1 or TRBD2 (5 bases each). The CDR3 is 15 amino acids. Germline loops: CDR1 SGHRS, CDR2 YFSETQ. The V and J ends lost 0 bases and 0 bases respectively, with 7 bases between them. The CDR3 loop reads CASSLDGTSYNEQFF. The CDR3, as DNA: TGCGCCAGCAGCTTGGACGGGACCTCCTACAATGAGCAGTTCTTC.

The CDR3 protein is CASSAGRINQPQHF. CDR3 sequence (DNA): TGTGCCAGCTCCGCGGGACGGATTAATCAGCCCCAGCATTTT. This chain joins TRBV18 and TRBJ1-5; D possibly corresponds to TRBD1 (5 bases). V shed 6 bases and J shed 4 bases, with 13 bases lying between them. Per the germline V gene, CDR1 is KGHSH and CDR2 is LQKENI. The CDR3 totals 14 residues. Supplemented by reference TRBV18 and TRBJ1-5, the full variable domain reads NAGVMQNPRHLVRRRGQEARLRCSPMKGHSHVYWYRQLPEEGLKFMVYLQKENIIDESGMPKERFSAEFPKEGPSILRIQQVVRGDSAAYFCASSAGRINQPQHFGDGTRLSIL.

The chain uses TRBV5-1 and TRBJ2-1; 9 nucleotides line up with TRBD1. V dropped 7 bases and J dropped 7; count of bases not matched to a gene: 6. The CDR3 loop spans 13 amino acids. Germline CDR1 is SGHRS and CDR2 is YFSETQ. The DNA of the CDR3 is TGCGCCAGCGGCCGGGACAGGGTTAATGAGCAGTTCTTC. This codes for CASGRDRVNEQFF. Combining the CDR3 with reference TRBV5-1 and TRBJ2-1 gives the whole variable domain KAGVTQTPRYLIKTRGQQVTLSCSPISGHRSVSWYQQTPGQGLQFLFEYFSETQRNKGNFPGRFSGRQFSNSRSEMNVSTLELGDSALYLCASGRDRVNEQFFGPGTRLTVL.

CDR3 region: CASRRVIAKNIQYF. DNA for the CDR3: TGTGCCAGCCGACGGGTCATAGCCAAAAACATTCAGTACTTC. The chain carries TRBV13 and TRBJ2-4; the D is unclear. Trimming pared 8 bases from V and 0 bases from J, leaving 11 bases between. Germline CDR1 is PRHDT and CDR2 is FYEKMQ (reference sequence). The CDR3 length is 14 residues.

This chain joins TRBV18 and TRBJ1-1; the D gene is possibly TRBD1 (6 bases). V shed 2 bases and J shed 0 bases, with 13 bases lying between them. CDR1 KGHSH and CDR2 LQKENI come from the germline V gene. This CDR3 has 16 amino acids. CDR3 sequence: CASSPEGTTMNTEAFF. In nucleotides, the CDR3 is TGTGCCAGCTCACCAGAGGGGACAACCATGAACACTGAAGCTTTCTTT.

This clone was seen a few times. V usage is TRBV6-6 and J usage is TRBJ1-1; 9 positions agree with TRBD1. The CDR3 length is 12 residues. V lost 5 bases, J lost 11 bases, and 6 bases stayed unmatched. Germline-derived CDR1 and CDR2 are MNHNY and SVGAGI (reference sequence). The CDR3 sequence is CASSTTGGEAFF. The CDR3, as DNA: TGTGCCAGCAGTACAACAGGGGGCGAGGCTTTCTTT.

V gene TRBV28 combines with J gene TRBJ2-3; D remains unclear. CDR3 length: 11 amino acids. CDR1 and CDR2 from the germline V gene are MDHEN and SYDVKM. V lost 7 bases to trimming and J lost 3 bases, with 5 bases between them. CDR3 sequence: CASTRTDTQYF. CDR3 DNA sequence: TGTGCCAGCACTCGAACAGATACGCAGTATTTT.

This clone was seen a single time. This chain links TRBV2 with TRBJ2-5; the match to TRBD2 covers 8 bases. Looked up from germline, CDR1 is SNHLY and CDR2 is FYNNEI. V gave up 7 bases and J gave up 2 bases; unmatched junction bases: 6. This CDR3 is built from 14 residues. The CDR3 loop reads CASIIAGFQETQYF. The CDR3 DNA sequence: TGTGCCAGCATCATAGCGGGATTTCAAGAGACCCAGTACTTC.

The CDR3 DNA is TGTGCTAGTGGTTCACCACTAGCGGGAGGGGTCAATGAGCAGTTCTTC. Encoded protein: CASGSPLAGGVNEQFF. The chain combines TRBV12-5 with TRBJ2-1; 13 bases match TRBD2. Germline CDR1 and CDR2: LGHNT and FRNRAP. The CDR3 contains 16 residues. J gave up 6 bases and V 4 bases, and 6 bases lay outside the gene matches.

V and J are TRBV16 and TRBJ2-3; D is perhaps TRBD1 (5 bases). Trimming removed 6 bases from V and 1 base from J, with 11 bases in between. The CDR3 is made up of 14 amino acids. CDR1 is KGHSY, CDR2 FQNENV, per germline. CDR3 sequence: CASRQGLGTDTQYF. Written as DNA, the CDR3 is TGTGCCAGCAGGCAGGGCCTCGGCACAGATACGCAGTATTTT. Variable domain in full (rest from reference TRBV16 and TRBJ2-3): GEEVAQTPKHLVRGEGQKAKLYCAPIKGHSYVFWYQQVLKNEFKFLISFQNENVFDETGMPKERFSAKCLPNSPCSLEIQATKLEDSAVYFCASRQGLGTDTQYFGPGTRLTVL.

This clone was recorded once. The CDR3 DNA follows: TGTGCCAGCAGCGTAGGAGGGAGCACTGAAGCTTTCTTT. It codes for CASSVGGSTEAFF. J is TRBJ1-1 and V is TRBV9; D is unclear. This CDR3 spans 13 amino acids. Germline V CDR1 and CDR2: SGDLS, YYNGEE. The germline V and J ends were trimmed by 0 bases and 4 bases, with 7 bases remaining between them. Complete variable domain (other parts from reference TRBV9 and TRBJ1-1): DSGVTQTPKHLITATGQRVTLRCSPRSGDLSVYWYQQSLDQGLQFLIQYYNGEERAKGNILERFSAQQFPDLHSELNLSSLELGDSALYFCASSVGGSTEAFFGQGTRLTVV.

This rearrangement joins TRBV14 to TRBJ1-5, with D unresolved. Trimming left V 0 bases short and J 8 bases short, with 20 bases between. The CDR3 extends over 17 amino acids. Germline CDR1 and CDR2: SGHDN and FVKESK. The CDR3 region has the DNA TGTGCCAGCAGCCAAGAGACGGGCGAACGGACGGTGAAGCCCCAGCATTTT. It codes for CASSQETGERTVKPQHF.

The chain employs TRBV7-2 and TRBJ2-1; possible D gene TRBD1, 6 bases. Deletions cut 3 bases from V and 2 bases from J, with 8 bases between. Germline V gene data show CDR1 as SGHTA and CDR2 as FQGNSA. The CDR3 extends over 14 amino acids. DNA of the CDR3: TGTGCCAGCAGCTTGGGACAAGCCTACAATGAGCAGTTCTTC. Translation: CASSLGQAYNEQFF.

This rearrangement joins TRBV23-1 to TRBJ1-5; TRBD1 might be the D (5 bases). TRBV23-1 is sorted into the ORF group, with uncertain function. V was cut by 4 bases and J by 3 bases, with 16 bases left in between. This CDR3 is 16 amino acids long. The CDR3 loop is CASSLYEQGINQPQHF. In nucleotides, the CDR3 is TGCGCCAGCAGTCTCTACGAGCAGGGCATCAATCAGCCCCAGCATTTT.

The chain is built from TRBV19 and TRBJ2-5; TRBD2 agrees at 8 bases. Germline V gene lookup returns CDR1 LNHDA and CDR2 SQIVND (reference sequence). V trimming: 7 bases; J trimming: 2 bases; junction bases outside the gene matches: 9. The CDR3 is 15 amino acids. The CDR3 protein is CASTKAGEGQETQYF. CDR3 nucleotide sequence: TGTGCCAGTACCAAAGCGGGGGAGGGGCAAGAGACCCAGTACTTC.

The chain links TRBV5-1 to TRBJ2-3, with 8 bases aligning to TRBD1. The V segment lost 4 bases and the J segment 5 bases; nucleotides outside the gene matches: 9. The CDR3 contains 15 residues. The germline gives CDR1 SGHRS, CDR2 YFSETQ. Here the CDR3 reads CASSLTGTGKDTQYF. CDR3 nucleotides: TGCGCCAGCAGCCTTACCGGGACAGGAAAAGATACGCAGTATTTT.

The chain links TRBV30 to TRBJ1-1, with 9 bases identical to TRBD1. The CDR3 is 16 residues long. CDR1 and CDR2 from the germline V gene are GTSNPN and SVGIG (reference sequence). V dropped 0 bases and J dropped 0; count of bases not matched to a gene: 5. CDR3 residues: CAWSVPGQGLNTEAFF. CDR3 DNA sequence: TGTGCCTGGAGTGTCCCGGGACAGGGATTGAACACTGAAGCTTTCTTT.

The rearrangement links TRBV29-1 to TRBJ2-7, with 8 bases that match TRBD1. Germline V lookup: CDR1 SQVTM, CDR2 ANQGSEA. The CDR3 runs to 13 residues. Unmatched junction bases numbered 7, after V lost 5 bases and J lost 4 bases. CDR3 in DNA: TGCAGCGTTTCAGGGGGCCCCCTTTACGAGCAGTACTTC. This sequence encodes CSVSGGPLYEQYF.

This clone was detected only once. The rearrangement uses TRBV5-1 and TRBJ2-1, with TRBD1 identical over 8 bases. J gave up 6 bases and V 2 bases, and 10 bases lay outside the gene matches. Germline CDR1 reads SGHRS; CDR2 reads YFSETQ. The CDR3 spans 16 residues. CDR3: CASSLNFGQGFNEQFF. As DNA, the CDR3 is TGCGCCAGCAGCTTAAATTTCGGACAGGGTTTCAATGAGCAGTTCTTC.

This sequence joins TRBV5-1 and TRBJ1-1; weak D call: TRBD1 (5 bases). The CDR3 runs to 15 residues. CDR1 is SGHRS, CDR2 YFSETQ, per germline. V lost 0 bases and J 6 bases, leaving 15 bases between the germline ends. The CDR3: CASSLAGEGRSEAFF. The CDR3 DNA is TGCGCCAGCAGCTTGGCCGGGGAGGGGAGGTCTGAAGCTTTCTTT.

This chain uses TRBV6-1 with TRBJ1-5; TRBD1 aligns across 8 bases. The CDR3 sequence is 14 residues long. The ends lost 6 bases at V and 1 base at J; junction bases unmatched: 2. Germline lookup yields CDR1 MNHNS and CDR2 SASEGT. The CDR3 sequence is CASRQGGSNQPQHF. The CDR3 region has the DNA TGTGCCAGCAGACAGGGGGGGAGCAATCAGCCCCAGCATTTT.